Here is one T cell receptor (beta chain) with its context. Its specificity is unknown. The sample originates from a study of OX40 agonist ivuxolimab in advanced cancers. Study in general: The dose of intravenous ivuxolimab that patients received every 2 weeks ranged from 0.01 to 10 mg/kg. The diagnoses of dose-escalation patients were hepatocellular carcinoma, melanoma, renal cell or head and neck cancer. Findings and caveats of the study: The mean number of expanded clones was higher in CD8+ T cells than in CD4+.

Method: immunoSEQ multiplex PCR; TCRdb's copy keeps in-frame clones and lacks some. This repertoire shows some 100,000 clones, 80% to 95% found once; its top ten account for 3% to 3.5%. From germline, CDR1 is MNHNS and CDR2 SASEGT. The CDR3 is 13 amino acids. Trimming removed 1 base at V and 6 bases at J, with 9 bases between. With autoimmune disease history or systemic immunosuppression, patients were excluded. This TCR derives from an adult with an advanced solid tumor such as melanoma, head and neck, liver or kidney cancer. Sequenced material: CD4+ or CD8+ T cells sorted from blood, taken in a trial of the OX40 agonist ivuxolimab. The V call is TRBV6-1, the J call TRBJ1-1, with a weak D call TRBD1 (6 bases). CDR3 DNA sequence: TGTGCCAGCAGTGAAGGGGGGCGGGCTGAAGCTTTCTTT. Residues: CASSEGGRAEAFF.